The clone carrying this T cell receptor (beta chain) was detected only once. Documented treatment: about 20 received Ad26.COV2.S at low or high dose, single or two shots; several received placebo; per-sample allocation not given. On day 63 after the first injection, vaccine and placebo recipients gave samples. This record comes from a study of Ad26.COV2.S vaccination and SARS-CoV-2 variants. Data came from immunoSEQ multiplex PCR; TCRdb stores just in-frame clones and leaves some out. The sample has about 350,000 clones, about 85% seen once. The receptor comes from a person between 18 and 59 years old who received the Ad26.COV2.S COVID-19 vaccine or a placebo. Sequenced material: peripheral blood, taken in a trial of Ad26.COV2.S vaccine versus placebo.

As DNA, the CDR3 is TGTGCCAGCAGCTTAGGACGGACCGTAGGGGTCTACGAGCAGTACTTC. Its translation: CASSLGRTVGVYEQYF. The rearrangement uses TRBV5-6 and TRBJ2-7; weak D call: TRBD1 (5 bases). In germline, CDR1 is SGHDT, CDR2 YYEEEE. V lost 2 bases and J 3 bases, leaving 18 bases between the germline ends. CDR3 size: 16 residues.